This T cell receptor (beta chain) was obtained from a study of beta chain features in type 1 diabetes. Study-wide results and limits: Sequencing of cDNA might inflate the share of cells that strongly express TCR. HLA influence on TCRB rearrangement stayed unresolved here.

The CDR3 is 17 residues long. V trimming: 1 base; J trimming: 5 bases; junction bases outside the gene matches: 13. Germline assignment: CDR1 SQVTM and CDR2 ANQGSEA. Comments on this clone: The antigen remains undetermined.

The entirety of the isolated RNA underwent reverse transcription, so expressed TCRB transcripts were sequenced. The data were produced by immunoSEQ multiplex PCR, yet TCRdb's version contains in-frame clones alone and is incomplete. The sample has under 500,000 clones, approximately 31% seen once. This clonotype was obtained from a man between 18 and 29 years old in good health. Sequenced sample: naive CD4+ T cells from blood. The rearrangement uses TRBV29-1 and TRBJ2-2; 7 bases are shared with TRBD1. The CDR3 loop is CSVEAHGQVLGTGELFF. In DNA form, the CDR3 reads TGCAGCGTTGAAGCCCACGGACAGGTTTTGGGAACCGGGGAGCTGTTTTTT.